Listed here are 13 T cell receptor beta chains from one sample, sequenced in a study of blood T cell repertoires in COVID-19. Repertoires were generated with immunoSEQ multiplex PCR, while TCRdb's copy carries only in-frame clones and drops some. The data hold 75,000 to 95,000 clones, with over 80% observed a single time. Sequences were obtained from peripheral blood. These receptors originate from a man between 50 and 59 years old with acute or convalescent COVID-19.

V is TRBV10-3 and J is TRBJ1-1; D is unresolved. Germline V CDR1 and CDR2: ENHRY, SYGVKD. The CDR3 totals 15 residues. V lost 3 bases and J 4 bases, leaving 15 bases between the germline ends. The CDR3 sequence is CAISERGEAFTEAFF. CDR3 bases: TGTGCCATCAGTGAAAGAGGAGAGGCCTTCACTGAAGCTTTCTTT.

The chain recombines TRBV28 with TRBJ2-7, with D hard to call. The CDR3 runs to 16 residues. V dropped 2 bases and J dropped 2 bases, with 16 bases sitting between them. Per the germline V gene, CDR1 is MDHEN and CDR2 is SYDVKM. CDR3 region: CASSLRFGTIPYEQYF. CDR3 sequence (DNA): TGTGCCAGCAGTTTACGATTTGGCACAATACCCTACGAGCAGTACTTC.

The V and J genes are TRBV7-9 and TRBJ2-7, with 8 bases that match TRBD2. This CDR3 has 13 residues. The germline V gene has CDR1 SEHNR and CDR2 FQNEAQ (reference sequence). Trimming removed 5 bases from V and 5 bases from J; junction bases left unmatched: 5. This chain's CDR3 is CASSPGLEDEQYF. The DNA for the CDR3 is TGTGCCAGCAGCCCGGGACTAGAAGACGAGCAGTACTTC. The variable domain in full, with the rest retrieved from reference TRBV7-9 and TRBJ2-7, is DTGVSQNPRHKITKRGQNVTFRCDPISEHNRLYWYRQTLGQGPEFLTYFQNEAQLEKSRLLSDRFSAERPKGSFSTLEIQRTEQGDSAMYLCASSPGLEDEQYFGPGTRLTVT.

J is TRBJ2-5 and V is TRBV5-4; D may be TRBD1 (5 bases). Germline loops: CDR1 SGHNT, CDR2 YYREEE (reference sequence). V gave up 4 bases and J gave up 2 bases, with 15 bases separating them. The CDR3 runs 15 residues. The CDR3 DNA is TGTGCCAGCAGCAGCCAGGGTGCGGTGCAAGAGACCCAGTACTTC. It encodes CASSSQGAVQETQYF.

The CDR3 spells CASSLGWTSAQETQYF. CDR3 DNA sequence: TGTGCCAGCAGCTTGGGATGGACTAGCGCCCAAGAGACCCAGTACTTC. This chain links TRBV5-4 with TRBJ2-5, with 9 bases fitting TRBD2. CDR3 length: 16 amino acids. V shed 0 bases, J shed 1 base, and the junction held 4 bases outside the gene matches. Germline lookup yields CDR1 SGHNT and CDR2 YYREEE (reference sequence).

The CDR3 nucleotides read TGTGCCAGCAGCCTCGGGGGGGCGAGCAATCAGCCCCAGCATTTT. Amino acid sequence: CASSLGGASNQPQHF. The chain links TRBV7-9 to TRBJ1-5; maybe TRBD1 (6 bases). Per germline, CDR1 SEHNR and CDR2 FQNEAQ (reference sequence). V was pared by 5 bases and J by 1 base, with 12 bases between. CDR3 size: 15 residues. Complete variable domain (other parts from reference TRBV7-9 and TRBJ1-5): DTGVSQNPRHKITKRGQNVTFRCDPISEHNRLYWYRQTLGQGPEFLTYFQNEAQLEKSRLLSDRFSAERPKGSFSTLEIQRTEQGDSAMYLCASSLGGASNQPQHFGDGTRLSIL.

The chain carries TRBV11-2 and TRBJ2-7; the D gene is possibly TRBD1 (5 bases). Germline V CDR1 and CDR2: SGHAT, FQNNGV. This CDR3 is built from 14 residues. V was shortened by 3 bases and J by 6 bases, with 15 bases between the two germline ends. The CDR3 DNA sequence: TGTGCCAGCAGCTTTACGGACAAAACTGGCGAGCAGTACTTC. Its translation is CASSFTDKTGEQYF.

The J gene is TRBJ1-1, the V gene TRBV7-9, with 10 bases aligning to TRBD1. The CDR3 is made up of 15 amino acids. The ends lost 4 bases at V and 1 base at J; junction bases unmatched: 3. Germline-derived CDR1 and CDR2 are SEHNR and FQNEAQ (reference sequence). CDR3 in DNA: TGTGCCAGCAGCTGGGGGACAGGGGCGAACACTGAAGCTTTCTTT. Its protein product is CASSWGTGANTEAFF.

The CDR3 DNA reads as TGTGCCAGCAGCGTAGGGGGTCTAGCGGGAGACAATGAGCAGTTCTTC. This codes for CASSVGGLAGDNEQFF. The J gene is TRBJ2-1, the V gene TRBV9; 10 bases are a match to TRBD2. The CDR3 is 16 residues long. Germline CDR1 is SGDLS and CDR2 is YYNGEE. V gave up 0 bases and J gave up 5 bases; unmatched junction bases: 5.

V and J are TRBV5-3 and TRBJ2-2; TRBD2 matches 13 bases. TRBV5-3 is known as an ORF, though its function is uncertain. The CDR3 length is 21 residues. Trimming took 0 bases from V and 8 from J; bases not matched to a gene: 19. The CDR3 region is CARSLARVSPGTSGASGELFF. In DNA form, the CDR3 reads TGTGCCAGAAGCTTGGCCCGCGTTAGCCCAGGGACTAGCGGGGCCTCGGGGGAGCTGTTTTTT.

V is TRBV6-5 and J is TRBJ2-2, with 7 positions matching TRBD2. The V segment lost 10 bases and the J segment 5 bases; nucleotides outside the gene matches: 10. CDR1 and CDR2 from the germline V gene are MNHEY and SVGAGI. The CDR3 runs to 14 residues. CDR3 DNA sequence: TGTGCCAAACTGCGGGGGACCTTGACCGGGGAGCTGTTTTTT. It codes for CAKLRGTLTGELFF.

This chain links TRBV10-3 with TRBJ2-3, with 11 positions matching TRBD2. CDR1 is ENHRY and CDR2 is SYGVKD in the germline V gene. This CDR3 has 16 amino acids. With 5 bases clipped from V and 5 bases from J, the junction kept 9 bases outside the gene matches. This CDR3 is CAISRIAGGAGDTQYF. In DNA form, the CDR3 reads TGTGCCATCAGTCGAATAGCGGGAGGGGCTGGAGATACGCAGTATTTT.

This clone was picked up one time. This CDR3 is CASSLEGTPTGRASYEQYF. CDR3 nucleotides: TGCGCCAGCAGCTTGGAAGGGACACCGACCGGGCGGGCCTCCTACGAGCAGTACTTC. The genes are TRBV5-1 and TRBJ2-7; possibly TRBD1 for D (6 bases). V lost 0 bases to trimming and J lost 0 bases, with 22 bases between them. CDR3 length: 19 residues. CDR1 is SGHRS and CDR2 is YFSETQ in the germline V gene.